One sample yielded the 30 T cell receptor beta chains listed below, sequenced in a study of Graves' ophthalmopathy and Graves' hyperthyroidism (dated by TCRdb to 2016 to 2019). Sequenced using an Illumina HiSeq 2000. For repertoire sequencing, TCR beta CDR3 regions were amplified from RNA transcripts. HTBI primers and the Qiagen OneStep RT-PCR kit were used in a first-round RT-PCR, which was followed by a second-round multiplex PCR, size selection and purification. The public reads were run again by TCRdb, first through fastp at Q25 and then through MiXCR, and only productive beta chains were kept. Each entry merges the rows of one CDR3 protein and shows their most common DNA and genes. For this sample the table gives about 700,000 distinct CDR3 sequences, of which roughly 41% were detected only once. About 40% of the sample lies in the top ten. Sequenced input: peripheral blood. These receptors all come from an adult man with Graves' ophthalmopathy.

The rearrangement uses TRBV7-9 and TRBJ2-7, with D possibly being TRBD1 (6 bases). CDR1 and CDR2 (germline): SEHNR, FQNEAQ (reference sequence). The CDR3 loop spans 14 amino acids. The ends were cut back, 3 bases at V and 9 bases at J, with 18 bases in the middle. CDR3 bases: TGTGCCAGCAGCTTGGGACATGACCGCCCCGTGCAGTACTTC. Protein: CASSLGHDRPVQYF.

The sample holds a few counts of this clonotype. The genes are TRBV7-2 and TRBJ2-7; 9 bases match TRBD2. Germline trimming cut 1 base from V and 3 bases from J; bases unmatched to any gene: 7. This CDR3 has 16 residues. Germline V lookup: CDR1 SGHTA, CDR2 FQGNSA. CDR3 DNA sequence: TGTGCCAGCAGCTTAGAGGTCAGCGGGAGGCACTACGAGCAGTACTTC. It specifies CASSLEVSGRHYEQYF. Variable domain in full (rest from reference TRBV7-2 and TRBJ2-7): GAGVSQSPSNKVTEKGKDVELRCDPISGHTALYWYRQSLGQGLEFLIYFQGNSAPDKSGLPSDRFSAERTGGSVSTLTIQRTQQEDSAVYLCASSLEVSGRHYEQYFGPGTRLTVT.

The chain carries TRBV20-1 and TRBJ2-7; TRBD2 matches 14 bases. Trimming cost V 3 bases and J 6 bases; bases outside gene matches: 7. This CDR3 region has 15 residues. Germline V gene lookup returns CDR1 DFQATT and CDR2 SNEGSKA (reference sequence). CDR3 bases: TGCAGTGCTAGGCGACTAGCGGGAGGGTTCCTCGAGCAGTACTTC. It is translated as CSARRLAGGFLEQYF.

At least ten counts were recorded for this clonotype. The V call is TRBV15, the J call TRBJ2-6; D remains unclear. With 7 bases removed from V and 4 bases from J, the gap between germline ends came to 14 bases. From germline, CDR1 is LNHNV and CDR2 YYDKDF (reference sequence). The CDR3 totals 15 residues. Here the CDR3 reads CATNWGFSGANVLTF. As DNA, the CDR3 is TGTGCCACCAATTGGGGATTCTCCGGGGCCAACGTCCTGACTTTC.

V usage is TRBV10-3 and J usage is TRBJ1-6; TRBD1 aligns across 7 bases. The CDR3 runs 14 residues. CDR1 and CDR2 from the germline V gene are ENHRY and SYGVKD. V trimming: 4 bases; J trimming: 9 bases; junction bases outside the gene matches: 6. The CDR3 DNA sequence: TGTGCCATCAGTGTTGCGACAGGGCCTTCACCCCTCCACTTT. Protein: CAISVATGPSPLHF.

V usage is TRBV24-1 and J usage is TRBJ1-5; 9 bases fit TRBD1. From germline, CDR1 is KGHDR and CDR2 SFDVKD. Germline trimming cut 11 bases from V and 11 bases from J; bases unmatched to any gene: 12. This CDR3 region has 13 residues. CDR3 coding DNA: TGTGCCAGCAGCACGGACAGGGGAGAGACCCAGCATTTT. Amino acid sequence: CASSTDRGETQHF.

This chain uses TRBV10-2 with TRBJ2-7, with D maybe TRBD2 (6 bases). The CDR3 covers 13 residues. CDR1 is WSHSY, CDR2 SAAADI, per germline. The V and J ends lost 4 bases and 1 base respectively, with 8 bases between them. CDR3 sequence: CASSGRESYEQYF. The CDR3 nucleotides are TGCGCCAGCAGTGGCCGGGAGTCCTACGAGCAGTACTTC.

The V gene is TRBV7-9, the J gene TRBJ1-3; a possible D gene is TRBD1 (5 bases). The CDR3 has 16 residues. V lost 5 bases and J lost 0, with 14 bases in between. CDR1 is SEHNR, CDR2 FQNEAQ, per germline (reference sequence). The CDR3 DNA follows: TGTGCCAGCAGCCTCGGAGGGGCTAGCTCTGGAAACACCATATATTTT. Its translation is CASSLGGASSGNTIYF.

About this clonotype: A much larger clone lies one base from this, so it may be a read error. The chain employs TRBV7-8 and TRBJ2-7; tentatively, D is TRBD1 (6 bases). Trimming cost V 5 bases and J 12 bases, with 17 bases left between them. Germline loops: CDR1 SGHVS, CDR2 FQNEAQ. The length of the CDR3 is 12 residues. The CDR3 DNA reads as TGTGCCAGCAGCCCGGACAGCTTTGGGCGGTACTTC. Translated, it gives CASSPDSFGRYF.

Note on this clonotype: Given a much more abundant clone one base away, this may be a read error. The rearrangement joins TRBV7-9 to TRBJ2-7; D might be TRBD2 (5 bases). The CDR3 spans 14 residues. Germline V gene sequence: CDR1 SEHNR, CDR2 FQNEAQ (reference sequence). CDR3 residues: CASSLSGLGFEQHF. CDR3 nucleotide sequence: TGTGCCAGCAGCTTATCCGGACTTGGATTCGAGCAGCACTTC.

This sequence joins TRBV19 and TRBJ2-5; TRBD1 might be the D (6 bases). CDR3 length: 14 amino acids. Trimming removed 10 bases from V and 5 bases from J, with 20 bases in between. CDR1 LNHDA and CDR2 SQIVND come from the germline V gene (reference sequence). CDR3 residues: CATESTGNGETQYF. The CDR3 bases are TGTGCCACCGAATCAACAGGGAATGGGGAGACCCAGTACTTC.

The rearrangement links TRBV10-3 to TRBJ2-7; TRBD1 matches 7 bases. V lost 2 bases and J lost 7; bases outside the gene matches: 8. CDR3 length equals 14 residues. CDR1 is ENHRY, CDR2 SYGVKD, per germline. CDR3 amino acids: CAISEGQDWDEQYF. The CDR3 DNA sequence: TGTGCCATCAGTGAGGGACAGGATTGGGATGAGCAGTACTTC.

The chain joins TRBV7-9 to TRBJ1-1; TRBD1 aligns across 8 bases. From germline, CDR1 is SEHNR and CDR2 FQNEAQ (reference sequence). J gave up 5 bases and V 5 bases, and 10 bases lay outside the gene matches. The CDR3 has 15 residues. Written as DNA, the CDR3 is TGTGCCAGCAGCGCGGCAGGGGGCGTTTATACTGAAGCTTTCTTT. Its translation: CASSAAGGVYTEAFF.

With respect to this clonotype: This sequence may be a read error, since a much larger clone differs from it by one base. This rearrangement joins TRBV7-9 to TRBJ1-4, with D uncertain. CDR3 length: 16 residues. Germline CDR1 is SEHNR and CDR2 is FQNEAQ (reference sequence). Here the CDR3 DNA reads TGTGTCAGCAGCTTAGTTCGGGGTGGTGGGGATGAAAAACTGTTTTTT. Protein product: CVSSLVRGGGDEKLFF.

The chain combines TRBV25-1 with TRBJ1-1; unclear D gene. This CDR3 is built from 14 residues. CDR1 MGHDK and CDR2 SYGVNS come from the germline V gene. Trimming stripped 6 bases from V and 3 bases from J, with 14 bases between. CDR3 residues: CASSQRGGDTEAFF. CDR3 sequence (DNA): TGTGCCAGCAGCCAACGGGGAGGAGACACTGAAGCTTTCTTT.

The chain is built from TRBV15 and TRBJ1-2; a weak D match, TRBD1 (6 bases). The V end lost 5 bases, the J end lost 5 bases, and 15 bases lay between the germline ends. Per germline, CDR1 LNHNV and CDR2 YYDKDF (reference sequence). The CDR3 is 14 amino acids. The CDR3 reads CATSGRTAGYGYTF. The CDR3 coding sequence is TGTGCCACCAGCGGAAGGACAGCGGGTTATGGCTACACCTTC.

This clonotype was detected ten times or more. The chain is built from TRBV2 and TRBJ2-7, with D hard to call. Germline lookup yields CDR1 SNHLY and CDR2 FYNNEI. V was clipped by 1 base and J by 0 bases, with 7 bases between them. This CDR3 is built from 14 residues. CDR3 region: CASSEGGNSYEQYF. The CDR3 DNA follows: TGTGCCAGCAGTGAAGGGGGAAACTCCTACGAGCAGTACTTC.

V gene TRBV7-2 combines with J gene TRBJ2-5; a possible D gene is TRBD2 (5 bases). Germline V gene data show CDR1 as SGHTA and CDR2 as FQGNSA. Trimming pared 7 bases from V and 5 bases from J, leaving 11 bases between. This CDR3 region has 12 residues. CDR3 nucleotides: TGTGCCAGCAAAGGTTGGAGGGAGACCCAGTACTTC. Translated, it gives CASKGWRETQYF.

This clonotype occurred a few times. The rearrangement uses TRBV11-2 and TRBJ2-5; D may be TRBD2 (6 bases). This CDR3 is 16 amino acids long. The germline CDR1 and CDR2 sequences are SGHAT and FQNNGV. The germline V and J ends were trimmed by 4 bases and 5 bases, with 20 bases remaining between them. The CDR3 DNA sequence: TGTGCCAGCAGCTCCATATCTTCGGGGGAGCGGGAGACCCAGTACTTC. It translates to CASSSISSGERETQYF. Full variable domain (remainder filled in from reference TRBV11-2 and TRBJ2-5): EAGVAQSPRYKIIEKRQSVAFWCNPISGHATLYWYQQILGQGPKLLIQFQNNGVVDDSQLPKDRFSAERLKGVDSTLKIQPAKLEDSAVYLCASSSISSGERETQYFGPGTRLLVL.

As concerns this clonotype: An end of the junction differs from the germline gene, which may be a read error. This chain uses TRBV15 with TRBJ1-1; D perhaps matches TRBD1 (5 bases). Germline CDR1 and CDR2: LNHNV and YYDKDF (reference sequence). There are 13 residues in the CDR3. CDR3 sequence reads: CANSWGTNTEAFF. CDR3 DNA sequence: TGTGCCAACAGCTGGGGGACGAACACTGAAGCTTTCTTT.

Turning to this clonotype: A much larger clone is a single base away; this may be a read error. The V gene is TRBV7-2, the J gene TRBJ2-5, with 13 nucleotides matching TRBD2. The CDR3 length is 14 residues. Germline V lookup: CDR1 SGHTA, CDR2 FQGNSA. J lost 5 bases, V lost 5 bases, and 2 bases had no gene match. The CDR3 loop is CASSPTSGGETQYF. DNA of the CDR3: TGTGCCAGCAGCCCGACTAGCGGGGGGGAGACCCAGTACTTC.

The rearrangement joins TRBV10-3 to TRBJ2-7; D ambiguous. V lost 6 bases, J lost 0 bases, and 6 bases lay in between. In germline, CDR1 is ENHRY, CDR2 SYGVKD. This CDR3 contains 12 residues. DNA of the CDR3: TGTGCCATCAGGGGTAGCTCCTACGAGCAGTACTTC. Protein: CAIRGSSYEQYF.

CDR3 amino acids: CASSKDPSTSEQYF. The DNA of the CDR3 is TGTGCCAGCAGCAAGGACCCGAGTACCAGCGAGCAGTACTTC. The V call is TRBV7-3, the J call TRBJ2-7, with D uncertain. V was cut by 5 bases and J by 6 bases, with 17 bases left in between. The germline gives CDR1 SGHTA, CDR2 FQGTGA. This CDR3 region has 14 residues. The variable domain in full, completed from reference TRBV7-3 and TRBJ2-7, reads GAGVSQTPSNKVTEKGKYVELRCDPISGHTALYWYRQSLGQGPEFLIYFQGTGAADDSGLPNDRFFAVRPEGSVSTLKIQRTERGDSAVYLCASSKDPSTSEQYFGPGTRLTVT.

This clonotype was seen a handful of times. The chain combines TRBV6-2 or TRBV6-3 with TRBJ2-5; tentatively, D is TRBD1 (6 bases). Germline CDR1 and CDR2: MNHEY and SVGEGT. V lost 2 bases and J lost 5, with 18 bases in between. This CDR3 has 16 amino acids. The CDR3 region is CASSYRTRGVRETQYF. DNA for the CDR3: TGTGCCAGCAGTTACCGGACCAGGGGCGTCCGGGAGACCCAGTACTTC.

This sequence joins TRBV7-2 and TRBJ2-2; 10 bases align to TRBD2. The CDR3 runs to 16 residues. V gave up 4 bases and J gave up 4 bases; unmatched junction bases: 6. Germline CDR1 and CDR2: SGHTA and FQGNSA. This chain's CDR3 is CASSWTSGSATGELFF. DNA of the CDR3: TGTGCCAGCAGCTGGACTAGCGGTAGCGCCACCGGGGAGCTGTTTTTT.

Ten or more counts support this clonotype. The chain employs TRBV15 and TRBJ2-2; D unresolved. The CDR3 has 15 amino acids. Germline V CDR1 and CDR2: LNHNV, YYDKDF (reference sequence). The V end lost 0 bases, the J end lost 9 bases, and 14 bases lay between the germline ends. CDR3 region: CATSRDRASPRELFF. DNA of the CDR3: TGTGCCACCAGCAGAGATCGGGCCAGCCCCCGGGAGCTGTTTTTT.

V is TRBV7-2 and J is TRBJ2-5; D is unresolved. This CDR3 has 16 amino acids. The germline gives CDR1 SGHTA, CDR2 FQGNSA. The V end was cut by 6 bases, the J end by 1 base, with 18 bases between. The DNA for the CDR3 is TGTGCCAGCAGTCCCCGACCAAATCCTATCCAAGAGACCCAGTACTTC. Translation: CASSPRPNPIQETQYF.

This clonotype has only a few counts. CDR3 coding DNA: TGTGCCTGGATGATTTCAGGGGGCTACACCTTC. The encoded protein is CAWMISGGYTF. This chain links TRBV30 with TRBJ1-2, with D perhaps matching TRBD1 (5 bases). Germline CDR1 GTSNPN, CDR2 SVGIG (reference sequence). There are 11 residues in the CDR3. The V and J ends lost 4 bases and 8 bases respectively, with 11 bases between them. The full variable domain, its missing parts supplied by reference TRBV30 and TRBJ1-2, is SQTIHQWPATLVQPVGSPLSLECTVEGTSNPNLYWYRQAAGRGLQLLFYSVGIGQISSEVPQNLSASRPQDRQFILSSKKLLLSDSGFYLCAWMISGGYTFGSGTRLTVV.

This clonotype appeared a few times. The CDR3 carries no conserved terminal phenylalanine or tryptophan, so it likely arises from a read error. The rearrangement links TRBV14 to TRBJ2-7; 9 bases match TRBD1. CDR1 and CDR2 (germline): SGHDN, FVKESK. The J segment lost 3 bases and the V segment lost 4 bases, leaving 7 bases of the junction unmatched. The CDR3 contains 15 residues. The CDR3 DNA is TGTGCCAGCAGCCCAACAGGGGGCGAGGACTACGAGCAGTACCTC. Amino acid sequence: CASSPTGGEDYEQYL.

This clonotype came up once. The V call is TRBV7-2, the J call TRBJ2-3, with no clear D. Germline lookup yields CDR1 SGHTA and CDR2 FQGNSA. CDR3 length equals 13 residues. V lost 1 base, J lost 3 bases, and 5 bases lay in between. In nucleotides, the CDR3 is TGTGCCAGCAGCTTAGGAATGACAGATACGCAGTATTTT. Translated, it gives CASSLGMTDTQYF.